This T cell receptor beta chain was profiled in a study of shared clonotypes between healthy human individuals (dated by TCRdb to 2020 to 2022). Notes on the research overall: A few men and two women, aged 18 to 49 years, made up the cohort. Blood TCR repertoires of roughly five healthy adults were deeply sequenced to estimate repertoire size and the extent of clonotype sharing between individuals. For each donor, CD4 naive and CD4 memory were each run on three plates, CD8 naive on two plates, and CD8 memory on one plate. Between about 0.94 and 8.9 billion PBMCs per donor were obtained by leukapheresis. Different laboratories and diverse techniques were used to prepare libraries and sequence TCR repertoires, to increase sequencing depth and limit assay-specific biases.

This clone was picked up one time. What antigen it recognizes has not been identified. No base qualities exist here, and no much larger clone lies one base off it. Healthy HIV-negative adults with no recently reported acute infections or vaccinations were included as donors. Only Caucasian adults living in Nashville, Tennessee, USA were represented among the donors. CD4+ T cells were enriched by magnetic negative selection, after which naive cells were positively selected on CD45RA and the negative fraction was taken as the memory subset. Blood was collected by leukapheresis, and PBMCs were isolated by Ficoll-Histopaque density gradient centrifugation and then cryopreserved in liquid nitrogen vapor phase. Analytical flow cytometry was used to check the purity and quantity of each magnetically sorted T cell population. Genomic DNA was isolated from each sorted fraction and quantified by UV absorbance on a Nanodrop 2000c.

Using the deep immunoSEQ assay, multiplex PCR amplified TCR CDR3 regions from genomic DNA. Genomic DNA extracted from each cell subset was distributed evenly over all wells of several immunoSEQ 96-well plates, and each plate served as one replicate. For sorted subsets, roughly 200 ng of genomic DNA, equivalent to roughly 33,000 T cell genomes, went into each replicate PCR. Purified libraries were measured with a Qubit 3.0 fluorometer, size-checked on a Bioanalyzer 2100, and measured again with the KAPA Library Quantification kit. Each immunoSEQ 96-well plate was sequenced on its own single-read 150-cycle Illumina NextSeq 550 flow cell. In the paper's pipeline: The immunoSEQ output contained only junctional sequences without quality scores, so filtering could not match that applied to full-length reads. To assign V/J genes and CDR3, sequences were annotated against IMGT germline references using PyIR, a Python wrapper for IgBLAST v1.9. Reads were removed for weak V/J assignments (E-value above 1e-6), missing CDR3, stop codons, out-of-frame junctions, or ambiguous translated residues. A V3J clonotype was defined by an identical inferred V gene, J gene, and CDR3 amino acid sequence. The percentage overlap between two repertoires was calculated by dividing the number of shared unique clonotypes by the size of the smaller repertoire. RTK rarefaction, the Chao1 estimator, and Recon v2.1 estimates of unobserved clonotypes were used to assess repertoire richness. OLGA was used to compute generation probabilities for all TCRbeta clonotypes that the gDNA method yielded from four donors. Held by TCRdb, this immuneACCESS table contains in-frame sequences only and omits some clones. Under half of the omission traces to an unresolved V gene where checked; the cause of the rest is unknown. V, J and clone size were drawn from that table, and D and trimming were deduced from the DNA. This sample comprises about 2.3 million clones, approximately 95% of them detected only once. The ten largest clones represent 0.35% to 0.5% of the sample.

The paper's findings and limits, for the study overall: Larger estimated clonotype richness was generally found for naive subsets than for memory subsets. Rarefaction of sorted-subset datasets indicated incomplete sequencing despite the large sequencing depth. About 5% of naive CD4, 3.5% of naive CD8, 2.3% of memory CD4, and approximately 0.39% of memory CD8 clonotypes were shared across a few donors. Because the study included only a small number of donors, the genetic and exposure-history diversity represented was limited. Compared with non-shared clonotypes, clonotypes shared by all four sorted-subset donors had higher generation probabilities. Pairwise subsampling indicated that sequencing depth was expected to affect the degree of clonotype sharing among donors. Sampling was limited to blood, and TCR repertoires in tissue likely differ from TCR repertoires in blood.

Material: naive CD4+ T cells from PBMCs. Interpreted using the paper, the cell subset or site label stands for: CD45RA+ positively selected. This receptor was obtained from a man aged 18-30 years in good health. Some clones in this sample may be carry-over from other donors' samples.

The CDR3 corresponds to CASSLVVPGGRNIQYF. The bases are TGTGCCAGCAGCTTGGTGGTACCAGGGGGCAGAAACATTCAGTACTTC. The sequence links TRBV5-8 to TRBJ2-4; 8 central bases correspond to TRBD1. Here V drops 0 bases and J drops 6 bases, and the junction holds 8 bases not matched to any gene. Counted from cysteine to phenylalanine, this CDR3 has 16 amino acids. Only the CDR3 part of the read is kept: 48 bases, read in frame from the first base. In the germline V gene, CDR1 corresponds to SGHTS and CDR2 to YDEGEE. Where the CDR3 stops, the reference TRBV5-8 and TRBJ2-4 genes take over; the full variable domain is EAGVTQSPTHLIKTRGQQATLRCSPISGHTSVYWYQQALGLGLQFLLWYDEGEERNRGNFPPRFSGRQFPNYSSELNVNALELEDSALYLCASSLVVPGGRNIQYFGAGTRLSVL.